This T cell receptor (beta chain) was identified in a study of memory CD4+ T cells and cytomegalovirus serostatus. Germline loops: CDR1 SNHLY, CDR2 FYNNEI. V shed 5 bases, J shed 1 base, and the junction held 2 bases outside the gene matches. This CDR3 contains 14 residues. Repertoires were generated with immunoSEQ multiplex PCR, while TCRdb's copy carries only in-frame clones and drops some. The top ten clones hold over 2% of a sample with about 54,000 clones, about 80% of them seen once. The sort gate was single viable CD3+CD4+CD8-CD45RO+ cells for memory CD4+ T cells. After thawing, CD4+ T cells were positively selected. General study findings and limits: Of 164 reported CMV TCRbeta sequences, around 62 were found in memory CD4+ repertoires.

A remark on this clone: Its antigen is unknown.

The chain joins TRBV2 to TRBJ1-2; 9 positions agree with TRBD1. The source is an adult in good health and CMV-seropositive. The specimen sequenced was memory CD4+ T cells from blood. This chain's CDR3 is CASSKDRGNYGYTF. DNA of the CDR3: TGTGCCAGCAGTAAGGACAGGGGTAACTATGGCTACACCTTC. The full variable domain, completed using reference TRBV2 and TRBJ1-2, is EPEVTQTPSHQVTQMGQEVILRCVPISNHLYFYWYRQILGQKVEFLVSFYNNEISEKSEIFDDQFSVERPDGSNFTLKIRSTKLEDSAMYFCASSKDRGNYGYTFGSGTRLTVV.